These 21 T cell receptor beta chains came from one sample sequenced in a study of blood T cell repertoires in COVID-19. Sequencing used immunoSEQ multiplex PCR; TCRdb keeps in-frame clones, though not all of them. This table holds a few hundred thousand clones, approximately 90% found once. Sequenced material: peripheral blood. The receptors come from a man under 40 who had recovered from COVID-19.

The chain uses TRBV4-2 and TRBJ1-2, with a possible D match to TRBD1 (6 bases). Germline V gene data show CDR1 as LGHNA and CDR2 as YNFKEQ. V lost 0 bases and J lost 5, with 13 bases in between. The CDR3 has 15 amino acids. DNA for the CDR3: TGTGCCAGCAGCCAAGAAGACAGGTCCTGGTATGGCTACACCTTC. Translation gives CASSQEDRSWYGYTF.

CDR3 loop: CASHSAGQGYEQYF. The CDR3 DNA reads as TGCGCCAGCCACTCCGCCGGACAGGGCTACGAGCAGTACTTC. V usage is TRBV5-1 and J usage is TRBJ2-7; 8 bases match TRBD1. Germline V gene data show CDR1 as SGHRS and CDR2 as YFSETQ. J lost 3 bases, V lost 7 bases, and 9 bases had no gene match. This CDR3 comprises 14 residues. Drawing the rest from reference TRBV5-1 and TRBJ2-7, the complete variable domain is KAGVTQTPRYLIKTRGQQVTLSCSPISGHRSVSWYQQTPGQGLQFLFEYFSETQRNKGNFPGRFSGRQFSNSRSEMNVSTLELGDSALYLCASHSAGQGYEQYFGPGTRLTVT.

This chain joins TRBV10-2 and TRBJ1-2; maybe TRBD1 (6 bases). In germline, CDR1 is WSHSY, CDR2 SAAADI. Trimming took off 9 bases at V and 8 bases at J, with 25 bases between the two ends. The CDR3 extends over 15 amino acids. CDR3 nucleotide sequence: TGCGCCAGTCACATTGGTCGGCTTTGGGACATGGGCTACACCTTC. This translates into CASHIGRLWDMGYTF.

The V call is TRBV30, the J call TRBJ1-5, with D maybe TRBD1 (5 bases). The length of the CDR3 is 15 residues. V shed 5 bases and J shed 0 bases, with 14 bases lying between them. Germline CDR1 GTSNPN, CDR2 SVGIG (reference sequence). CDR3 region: CAWGVKGYSNQPQHF. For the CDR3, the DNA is TGTGCCTGGGGGGTGAAGGGGTATAGCAATCAGCCCCAGCATTTT.

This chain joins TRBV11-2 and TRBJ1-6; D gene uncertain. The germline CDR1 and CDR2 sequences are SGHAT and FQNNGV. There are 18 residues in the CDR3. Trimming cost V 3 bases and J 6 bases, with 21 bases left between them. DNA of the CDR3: TGTGCCAGCAGCTTCTCCGGCGGGCCCGGCGGTCCTAATTCACCCCTCCACTTT. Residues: CASSFSGGPGGPNSPLHF.

The CDR3 DNA follows: TGTGCCAGTAGTATAGATGCGGTCCGGGGAAACACCATATATTTT. Amino acid sequence: CASSIDAVRGNTIYF. This chain connects TRBV19 to TRBJ1-3, with D uncertain. The germline V and J ends were trimmed by 0 bases and 4 bases, with 10 bases remaining between them. Germline CDR1 reads LNHDA; CDR2 reads SQIVND (reference sequence). The CDR3 has 15 amino acids.

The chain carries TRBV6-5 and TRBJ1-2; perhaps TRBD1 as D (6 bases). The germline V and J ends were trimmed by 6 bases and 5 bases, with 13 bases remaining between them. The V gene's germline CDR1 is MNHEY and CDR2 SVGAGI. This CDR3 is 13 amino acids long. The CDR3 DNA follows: TGTGCCAGCAGATTACAGGGAGGGTATGGCTACACCTTC. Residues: CASRLQGGYGYTF.

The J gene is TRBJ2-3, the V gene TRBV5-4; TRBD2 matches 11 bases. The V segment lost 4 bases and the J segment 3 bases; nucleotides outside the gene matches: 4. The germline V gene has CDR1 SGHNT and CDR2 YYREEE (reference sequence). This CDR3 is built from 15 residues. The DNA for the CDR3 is TGTGCCAGCAGCCAGACTAGCGGGGAGACAGATACGCAGTATTTT. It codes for CASSQTSGETDTQYF.

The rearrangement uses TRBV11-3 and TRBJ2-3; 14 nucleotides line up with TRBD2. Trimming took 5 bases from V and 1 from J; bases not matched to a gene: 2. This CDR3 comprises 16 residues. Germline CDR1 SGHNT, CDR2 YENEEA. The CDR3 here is CASSPGLAGGTDTQYF. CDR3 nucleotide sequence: TGTGCCAGCAGCCCGGGACTAGCGGGGGGCACAGATACGCAGTATTTT.

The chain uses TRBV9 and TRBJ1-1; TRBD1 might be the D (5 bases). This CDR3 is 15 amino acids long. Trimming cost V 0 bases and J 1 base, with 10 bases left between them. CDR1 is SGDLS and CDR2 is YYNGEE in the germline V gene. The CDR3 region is CASSVVGGKNTEAFF. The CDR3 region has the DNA TGTGCCAGCAGCGTAGTTGGGGGGAAGAACACTGAAGCTTTCTTT.

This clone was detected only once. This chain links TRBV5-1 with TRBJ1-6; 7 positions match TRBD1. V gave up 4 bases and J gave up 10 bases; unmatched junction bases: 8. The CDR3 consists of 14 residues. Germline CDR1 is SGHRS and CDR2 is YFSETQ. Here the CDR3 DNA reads TGCGCCAGCAGCCCCGGGGGGGGACAGTCACCCCTCCACTTT. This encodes CASSPGGGQSPLHF. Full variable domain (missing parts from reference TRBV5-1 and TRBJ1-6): KAGVTQTPRYLIKTRGQQVTLSCSPISGHRSVSWYQQTPGQGLQFLFEYFSETQRNKGNFPGRFSGRQFSNSRSEMNVSTLELGDSALYLCASSPGGGQSPLHFGNGTRLTVT.

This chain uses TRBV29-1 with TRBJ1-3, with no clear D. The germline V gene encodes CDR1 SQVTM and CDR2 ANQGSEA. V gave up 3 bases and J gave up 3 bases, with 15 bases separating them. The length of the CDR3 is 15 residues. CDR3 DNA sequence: TGCAGCGTTGAGGCTTGGGAGGATGGTGGAAACACCATATATTTT. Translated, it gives CSVEAWEDGGNTIYF.

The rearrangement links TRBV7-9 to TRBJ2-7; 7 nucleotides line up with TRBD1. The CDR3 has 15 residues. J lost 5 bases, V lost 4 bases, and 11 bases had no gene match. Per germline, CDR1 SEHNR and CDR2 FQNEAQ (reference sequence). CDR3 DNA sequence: TGTGCCAGCAGCTCCAGCCGGGACAGAAGTCACGAGCAGTACTTC. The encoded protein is CASSSSRDRSHEQYF.

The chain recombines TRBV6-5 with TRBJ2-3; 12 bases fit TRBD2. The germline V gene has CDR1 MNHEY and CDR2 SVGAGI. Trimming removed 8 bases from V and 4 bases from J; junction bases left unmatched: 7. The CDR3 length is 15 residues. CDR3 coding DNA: TGTGCCAGCTCGCAGACTAGCGGGGGAGCAGATACGCAGTATTTT. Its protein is CASSQTSGGADTQYF.

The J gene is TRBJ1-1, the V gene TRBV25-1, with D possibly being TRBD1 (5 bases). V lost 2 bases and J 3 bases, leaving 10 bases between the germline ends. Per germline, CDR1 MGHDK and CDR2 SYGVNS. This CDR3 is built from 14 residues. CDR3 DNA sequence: TGTGCCAGCAGTGAAGGACATCGGGACACTGAAGCTTTCTTT. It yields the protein CASSEGHRDTEAFF.

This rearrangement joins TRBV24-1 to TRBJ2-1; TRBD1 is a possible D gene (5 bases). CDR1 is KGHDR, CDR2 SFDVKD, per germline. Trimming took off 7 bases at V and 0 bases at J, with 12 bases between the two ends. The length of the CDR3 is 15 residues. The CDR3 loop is CATSLRQSSYNEQFF. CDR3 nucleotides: TGTGCCACCAGCTTACGACAGAGCTCCTACAATGAGCAGTTCTTC.

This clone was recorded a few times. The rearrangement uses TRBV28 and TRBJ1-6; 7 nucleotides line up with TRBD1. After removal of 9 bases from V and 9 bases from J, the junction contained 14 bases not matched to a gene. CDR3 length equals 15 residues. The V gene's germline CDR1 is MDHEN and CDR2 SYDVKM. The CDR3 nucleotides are TGTGCCAGTAGACCACAACAGGGGTGGGGTTCACCCCTCCACTTT. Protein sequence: CASRPQQGWGSPLHF.

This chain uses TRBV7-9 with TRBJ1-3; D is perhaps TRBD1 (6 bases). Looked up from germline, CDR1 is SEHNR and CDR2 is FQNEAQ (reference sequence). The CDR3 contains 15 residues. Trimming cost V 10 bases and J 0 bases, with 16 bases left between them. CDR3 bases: TGTGCCATCCCGACAGGAGGCGTCTCTGGAAACACCATATATTTT. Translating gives CAIPTGGVSGNTIYF.

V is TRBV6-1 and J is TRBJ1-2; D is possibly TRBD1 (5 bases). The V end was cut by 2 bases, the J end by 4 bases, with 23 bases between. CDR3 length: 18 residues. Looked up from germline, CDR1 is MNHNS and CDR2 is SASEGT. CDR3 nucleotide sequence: TGTGCCAGCAGTGAACAAGGTCGGTGGGGGACCGGGAGCTATGGCTACACCTTC. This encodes CASSEQGRWGTGSYGYTF.

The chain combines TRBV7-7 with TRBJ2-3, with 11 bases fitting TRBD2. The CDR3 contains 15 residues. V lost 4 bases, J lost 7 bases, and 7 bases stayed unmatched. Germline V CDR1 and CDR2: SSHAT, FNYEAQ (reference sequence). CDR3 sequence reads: CASSSSSGGPYTQYF. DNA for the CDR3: TGTGCCAGCAGCTCGTCTAGCGGGGGGCCGTATACGCAGTATTTT.

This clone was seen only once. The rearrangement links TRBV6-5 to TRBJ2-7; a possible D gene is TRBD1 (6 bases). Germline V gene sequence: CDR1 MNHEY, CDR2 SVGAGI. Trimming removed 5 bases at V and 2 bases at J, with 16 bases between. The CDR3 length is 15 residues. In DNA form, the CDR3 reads TGTGCCAGCAGTCCCCCCAGGGGCGGCCCCTACGAGCAGTACTTC. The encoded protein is CASSPPRGGPYEQYF.